These T cell receptor beta chains were read from a single sample in a study of shared clonotypes between healthy human individuals. Assay used: immunoSEQ multiplex PCR; TCRdb lists only in-frame clones, some missing. The sample records more than 2 million clones, about 95% being singletons. Sequenced sample: naive CD8+ T cells sorted from blood. Receptors were obtained from a man younger than 35 in good health. The CDR3 runs from the conserved cysteine through the conserved F or W. A D gene is named only where the DNA matches it firmly. Clone size is given for some rows only: seen once, a few or many times, or a class if the clone is expanded.

v_call: TRBV27; clone_size: few; d_call: TRBD1; j_call: TRBJ1-4; cdr3_aa: CASGSTGSNEKLFF; cdr3_nt: TGTGCCAGCGGATCGACAGGGAGTAATGAAAAACTGTTTTTT
v_call: TRBV7-2; clone_size: -; d_call: TRBD2; j_call: TRBJ2-7; cdr3_aa: CASSLRASGAYEQYF; cdr3_nt: TGTGCCAGCAGCTTGAGGGCTAGCGGGGCCTACGAGCAGTACTTC
v_call: TRBV2; clone_size: -; d_call: -; j_call: TRBJ2-7; cdr3_aa: CASSDPMFRVGVSYEQYF; cdr3_nt: TGTGCCAGCAGTGATCCGATGTTCAGGGTGGGGGTTTCCTACGAGCAGTACTTC
v_call: TRBV28; clone_size: -; d_call: -; j_call: TRBJ2-1; cdr3_aa: CASSLALVPSEQFF; cdr3_nt: TGTGCCAGCAGTTTAGCCCTAGTCCCCAGCGAGCAGTTCTTC
v_call: TRBV5-4; clone_size: -; d_call: -; j_call: TRBJ1-2; cdr3_aa: CASSLGTGFSDYGYTF; cdr3_nt: TGTGCCAGCAGCTTGGGTACAGGTTTTTCGGACTATGGCTACACCTTC
v_call: TRBV5-6; clone_size: -; d_call: -; j_call: TRBJ1-6; cdr3_aa: CASSLEQGRGSPLHF; cdr3_nt: TGTGCCAGCAGCTTGGAACAGGGACGAGGTTCACCCCTCCACTTT
v_call: TRBV4-1; clone_size: -; d_call: TRBD1; j_call: TRBJ1-6; cdr3_aa: CASSQDPGTGVLSPLHF; cdr3_nt: TGCGCCAGCAGCCAGGACCCCGGGACAGGGGTCCTGTCACCCCTCCACTTT
v_call: TRBV28; clone_size: few; d_call: -; j_call: TRBJ1-5; cdr3_aa: CASSLGQPQHF; cdr3_nt: TGTGCCAGCAGTTTGGGTCAGCCCCAGCATTTT
v_call: TRBV9; clone_size: -; d_call: TRBD2; j_call: TRBJ2-5; cdr3_aa: CASSPGGDQETQYF; cdr3_nt: TGTGCCAGCAGCCCCGGGGGGGACCAAGAGACCCAGTACTTC
v_call: TRBV5-5; clone_size: -; d_call: TRBD1; j_call: TRBJ2-5; cdr3_aa: CASSLGTGLETQYF; cdr3_nt: TGTGCCAGCAGCTTGGGGACAGGGTTAGAGACCCAGTACTTC
v_call: TRBV27; clone_size: -; d_call: -; j_call: TRBJ2-7; cdr3_aa: CASSLSGVSHYYEQYF; cdr3_nt: TGTGCCAGCAGTTTATCTGGGGTCTCTCACTACTACGAGCAGTACTTC
v_call: TRBV6-1; clone_size: -; d_call: -; j_call: TRBJ1-1; cdr3_aa: CATTGSAEAFF; cdr3_nt: TGTGCCACTACGGGGTCGGCTGAAGCTTTCTTT
v_call: TRBV6-5; clone_size: -; d_call: -; j_call: TRBJ2-5; cdr3_aa: CVSSSPDMPGETQYF; cdr3_nt: TGTGTCAGCAGTTCCCCGGACATGCCTGGGGAGACCCAGTACTTC
v_call: TRBV4-1; clone_size: once; d_call: -; j_call: TRBJ2-5; cdr3_aa: CASSQVIRGLQETQYF; cdr3_nt: TGCGCCAGCAGCCAAGTTATCAGGGGACTCCAAGAGACCCAGTACTTC
v_call: TRBV7-9; clone_size: -; d_call: -; j_call: TRBJ1-1; cdr3_aa: CASSPMVGLFTEAFF; cdr3_nt: TGTGCCAGCAGCCCGATGGTGGGCTTGTTCACTGAAGCTTTCTTT
v_call: TRBV7-8; clone_size: -; d_call: TRBD1; j_call: TRBJ2-7; cdr3_aa: CASSLGGTGVHEQYF; cdr3_nt: TGTGCCAGCAGCTTAGGCGGGACAGGGGTCCACGAGCAGTACTTC
v_call: TRBV13; clone_size: -; d_call: -; j_call: TRBJ2-7; cdr3_aa: CASSLGGARTYEQYF; cdr3_nt: TGTGCCAGCAGCTTAGGCGGGGCACGTACCTACGAGCAGTACTTC
v_call: TRBV25-1; clone_size: -; d_call: -; j_call: TRBJ1-4; cdr3_aa: CASSPWAEVSEKLFF; cdr3_nt: TGTGCCAGCAGCCCTTGGGCGGAGGTTAGCGAAAAACTGTTTTTT
v_call: TRBV6-5; clone_size: -; d_call: -; j_call: TRBJ1-5; cdr3_aa: CASSYGNQPQHF; cdr3_nt: TGTGCCAGCAGTTACGGAAATCAGCCCCAGCATTTT
v_call: TRBV5-6; clone_size: -; d_call: -; j_call: TRBJ2-7; cdr3_aa: CASSLDPTSLTYEQYF; cdr3_nt: TGTGCCAGCAGCTTGGACCCGACAAGCCTCACCTACGAGCAGTACTTC
v_call: TRBV6-6; clone_size: -; d_call: -; j_call: TRBJ2-7; cdr3_aa: CASRAGFEQYF; cdr3_nt: TGTGCCAGTCGGGCAGGGTTCGAGCAGTACTTC
v_call: TRBV7-9; clone_size: -; d_call: TRBD1; j_call: TRBJ2-5; cdr3_aa: CASSIRDSYQETQYF; cdr3_nt: TGTGCCAGCAGCATCAGGGACAGCTACCAAGAGACCCAGTACTTC
v_call: TRBV27; clone_size: -; d_call: -; j_call: TRBJ2-1; cdr3_aa: CASRGGLIYEQFF; cdr3_nt: TGTGCCAGCAGGGGGGGTCTGATCTATGAGCAGTTCTTC
v_call: TRBV7-9; clone_size: -; d_call: -; j_call: TRBJ2-7; cdr3_aa: CASTHSSRDNYEQYF; cdr3_nt: TGTGCCAGCACCCACTCTAGCAGGGATAACTACGAGCAGTACTTC
v_call: TRBV18; clone_size: -; d_call: TRBD1; j_call: TRBJ1-5; cdr3_aa: CASSLTGTAIDSNQPQHF; cdr3_nt: TGTGCCAGCTCACTAACCGGGACAGCCATTGATAGCAATCAGCCCCAGCATTTT
v_call: TRBV7-9; clone_size: -; d_call: -; j_call: TRBJ2-1; cdr3_aa: CASSSQGESYNEQFF; cdr3_nt: TGTGCCAGCAGCTCGCAGGGAGAGTCCTACAATGAGCAGTTCTTC
v_call: TRBV2; clone_size: -; d_call: -; j_call: TRBJ2-5; cdr3_aa: CASTLWGGVQETQYF; cdr3_nt: TGTGCCAGCACCCTTTGGGGTGGCGTCCAAGAGACCCAGTACTTC
v_call: TRBV7-9; clone_size: -; d_call: TRBD1; j_call: TRBJ1-1; cdr3_aa: CASSSRDRLNTEAFF; cdr3_nt: TGTGCCAGCAGCTCCCGGGACAGATTGAACACTGAAGCTTTCTTT
v_call: TRBV5-8; clone_size: -; d_call: -; j_call: TRBJ2-7; cdr3_aa: CASSPADNRGYEQYF; cdr3_nt: TGTGCCAGCAGCCCGGCGGACAACCGGGGCTACGAGCAGTACTTC
v_call: TRBV5-4; clone_size: -; d_call: TRBD1; j_call: TRBJ1-3; cdr3_aa: CASSGTGGSGPGNTIYF; cdr3_nt: TGTGCCAGCAGCGGGACAGGGGGTAGCGGCCCTGGAAACACCATATATTTT
v_call: TRBV2; clone_size: -; d_call: -; j_call: TRBJ2-5; cdr3_aa: CASIQGGAGETQYF; cdr3_nt: TGTGCCAGCATCCAGGGGGGGGCAGGTGAGACCCAGTACTTC
v_call: TRBV11-3; clone_size: -; d_call: TRBD1; j_call: TRBJ2-3; cdr3_aa: CASKDRGTDTQYF; cdr3_nt: TGTGCCAGCAAGGACAGGGGAACAGATACGCAGTATTTT
v_call: TRBV11-3; clone_size: -; d_call: -; j_call: TRBJ2-1; cdr3_aa: CASSPRFDNEQFF; cdr3_nt: TGTGCCAGCAGCCCCCGGTTCGACAATGAGCAGTTCTTC
v_call: TRBV9; clone_size: few; d_call: -; j_call: TRBJ1-6; cdr3_aa: CASSVLGRGSPLHF; cdr3_nt: TGTGCCAGCAGCGTTTTAGGGCGAGGCTCACCCCTCCACTTT
v_call: TRBV11-2; clone_size: -; d_call: -; j_call: TRBJ1-2; cdr3_aa: CASSPQGREDGYTF; cdr3_nt: TGTGCCAGCAGCCCCCAAGGGCGAGAGGATGGCTACACCTTC
v_call: TRBV7-9; clone_size: -; d_call: -; j_call: TRBJ1-1; cdr3_aa: CASSWRGQAFF; cdr3_nt: TGTGCCAGCAGTTGGCGGGGGCAAGCTTTCTTT
v_call: TRBV6-5; clone_size: once; d_call: -; j_call: TRBJ1-2; cdr3_aa: CASSYSTGSNYGYTF; cdr3_nt: TGTGCCAGCAGTTACTCCACGGGGTCTAACTATGGCTACACCTTC
v_call: TRBV27; clone_size: -; d_call: -; j_call: TRBJ1-1; cdr3_aa: CASSLFQRNTEAFF; cdr3_nt: TGTGCCAGCAGTTTGTTTCAACGGAACACTGAAGCTTTCTTT
v_call: TRBV5-6; clone_size: -; d_call: TRBD2; j_call: TRBJ2-5; cdr3_aa: CASSFGTSDLEETQYF; cdr3_nt: TGTGCCAGCAGCTTCGGGACTAGCGACCTAGAAGAGACCCAGTACTTC
v_call: TRBV7-9; clone_size: -; d_call: -; j_call: TRBJ2-3; cdr3_aa: CASSSHRIASTDTQYF; cdr3_nt: TGTGCCAGCAGCTCCCACCGTATCGCTAGCACAGATACGCAGTATTTT
v_call: TRBV5-6; clone_size: -; d_call: -; j_call: TRBJ1-1; cdr3_aa: CASSLAGGTNAEAFF; cdr3_nt: TGTGCCAGCAGCTTGGCCGGGGGCACGAACGCTGAAGCTTTCTTT
v_call: TRBV27; clone_size: -; d_call: -; j_call: TRBJ2-2; cdr3_aa: CASTRGINTGELFF; cdr3_nt: TGTGCCAGCACCCGTGGGATAAACACCGGGGAGCTGTTTTTT
v_call: TRBV28; clone_size: -; d_call: -; j_call: TRBJ2-3; cdr3_aa: CASSLYGGTDTQYF; cdr3_nt: TGTGCCAGCAGTTTATATGGGGGCACAGATACGCAGTATTTT
v_call: TRBV19; clone_size: -; d_call: -; j_call: TRBJ2-5; cdr3_aa: CASSISGWQETQYF; cdr3_nt: TGTGCCAGTAGTATCTCGGGGTGGCAAGAGACCCAGTACTTC
v_call: TRBV7-9; clone_size: -; d_call: -; j_call: TRBJ1-5; cdr3_aa: CASSLGGGGNQPQHF; cdr3_nt: TGTGCCAGCAGCTTAGGGGGGGGAGGCAATCAGCCCCAGCATTTT
v_call: TRBV6-5; clone_size: -; d_call: TRBD2; j_call: TRBJ2-5; cdr3_aa: CASSTIAGGRETQYF; cdr3_nt: TGTGCCAGCAGTACCATAGCGGGAGGGAGGGAGACCCAGTACTTC
v_call: TRBV5-1; clone_size: -; d_call: -; j_call: TRBJ2-7; cdr3_aa: CASSLVTGAAYEQYF; cdr3_nt: TGCGCCAGCAGCTTGGTGACAGGCGCTGCCTACGAGCAGTACTTC
v_call: TRBV7-8; clone_size: once; d_call: TRBD1; j_call: TRBJ2-7; cdr3_aa: CASSSDRVYEQYF; cdr3_nt: TGTGCCAGCAGTTCGGACAGGGTCTACGAGCAGTACTTC
v_call: TRBV9; clone_size: -; d_call: -; j_call: TRBJ2-2; cdr3_aa: CASSLQDTTGELFF; cdr3_nt: TGTGCCAGCAGCTTACAGGACACCACCGGGGAGCTGTTTTTT